This T cell receptor beta chain was captured by sequencing in a study of response to subunit inactivated influenza vaccine. General study findings and limits: After each seasonal influenza vaccination, few new T cells are recruited, the authors suggested.

Trimming stripped 4 bases from V and 1 base from J, with 8 bases between. The CDR3 spans 13 residues. Germline CDR1 and CDR2: SGHTA and FQGNSA. TCRdb recomputed calls from the RT-PCR reads with MiXCR, one row per CDR3 protein. The table has about 780,000 distinct CDR3 sequences, 18% seen once. This clonotype was detected only a few times. Antigen specificity is unknown. The rearrangement links TRBV7-2 to TRBJ2-7; TRBD1 or TRBD2 may be the D gene (5 bases each). The source of this sequence is a man aged 50 or older who received an inactivated influenza vaccine. Sequences were derived from PBMCs from blood, sampled 4 to 6 days after vaccination. CDR3 sequence (DNA): TGTGCCAGCAGCTCCAGGGAGTCCTACGAGCAGTACTTC. Protein product: CASSSRESYEQYF.